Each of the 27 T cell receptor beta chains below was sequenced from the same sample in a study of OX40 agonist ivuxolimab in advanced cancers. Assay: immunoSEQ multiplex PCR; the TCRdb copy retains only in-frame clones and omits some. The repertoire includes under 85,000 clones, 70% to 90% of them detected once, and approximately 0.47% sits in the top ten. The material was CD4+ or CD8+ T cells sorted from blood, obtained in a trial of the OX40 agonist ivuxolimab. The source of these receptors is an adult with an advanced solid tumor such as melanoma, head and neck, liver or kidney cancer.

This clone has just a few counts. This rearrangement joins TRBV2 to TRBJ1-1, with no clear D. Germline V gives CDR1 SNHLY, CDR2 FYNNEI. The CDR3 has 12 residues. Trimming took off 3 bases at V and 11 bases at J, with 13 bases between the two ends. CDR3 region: CASSDRPLGAFF. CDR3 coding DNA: TGTGCCAGCAGTGACCGGCCCCTCGGGGCTTTCTTT.

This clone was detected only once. The CDR3 coding sequence is TGCGCCAGCCCAACCTTCCCAGGCCGGGACAGGGCGAAGGGCACTGAAGCTTTCTTT. It encodes CASPTFPGRDRAKGTEAFF. The chain carries TRBV23-1 and TRBJ1-1; 9 positions match TRBD1. TRBV23-1 is labeled an ORF, and its function is uncertain. The J segment lost 4 bases and the V segment lost 8 bases, leaving 23 bases of the junction unmatched. The CDR3 totals 19 residues.

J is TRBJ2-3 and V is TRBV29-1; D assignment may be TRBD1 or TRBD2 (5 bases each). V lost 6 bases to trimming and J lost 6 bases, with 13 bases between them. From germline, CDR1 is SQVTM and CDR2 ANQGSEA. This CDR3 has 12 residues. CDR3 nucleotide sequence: TGCAGCGTCGATGAAGGGACGGATACGCAGTATTTT. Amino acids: CSVDEGTDTQYF.

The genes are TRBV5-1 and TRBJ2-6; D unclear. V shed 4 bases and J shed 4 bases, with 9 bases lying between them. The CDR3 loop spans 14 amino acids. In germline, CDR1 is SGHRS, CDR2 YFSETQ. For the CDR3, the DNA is TGCGCCAGCAGCCCCGGAGCGGGGGCCAACGTCCTGACTTTC. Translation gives CASSPGAGANVLTF.

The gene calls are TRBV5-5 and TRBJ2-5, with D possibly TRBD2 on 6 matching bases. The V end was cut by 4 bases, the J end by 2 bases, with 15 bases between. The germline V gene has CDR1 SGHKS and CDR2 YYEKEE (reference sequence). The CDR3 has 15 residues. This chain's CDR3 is CASSITGTRQETQYF. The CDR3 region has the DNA TGTGCCAGCAGCATAACCGGGACTCGACAAGAGACCCAGTACTTC.

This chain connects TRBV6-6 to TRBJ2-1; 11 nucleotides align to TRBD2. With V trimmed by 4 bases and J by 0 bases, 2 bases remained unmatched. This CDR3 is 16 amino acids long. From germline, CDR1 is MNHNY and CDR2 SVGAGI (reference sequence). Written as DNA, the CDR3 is TGTGCCAGCAGTTCCCTAGCGGGGGGCTCCTACAATGAGCAGTTCTTC. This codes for CASSSLAGGSYNEQFF.

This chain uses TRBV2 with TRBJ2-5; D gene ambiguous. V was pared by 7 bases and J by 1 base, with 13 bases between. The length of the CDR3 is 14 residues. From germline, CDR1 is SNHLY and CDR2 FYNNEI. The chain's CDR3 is CASMGWTLQETQYF. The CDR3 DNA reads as TGTGCCAGCATGGGATGGACCCTCCAAGAGACCCAGTACTTC.

CDR3 loop: CASSQGVGRYEQYF. The CDR3 coding sequence is TGCGCCAGCAGCCAAGGCGTGGGGAGATACGAGCAGTACTTC. The V gene is TRBV4-3, the J gene TRBJ2-7; possible D gene TRBD2, 5 bases. The CDR3 length is 14 residues. The germline V and J ends were trimmed by 1 base and 4 bases, with 11 bases remaining between them. Germline CDR1 is LGHNA and CDR2 is YSLEER.

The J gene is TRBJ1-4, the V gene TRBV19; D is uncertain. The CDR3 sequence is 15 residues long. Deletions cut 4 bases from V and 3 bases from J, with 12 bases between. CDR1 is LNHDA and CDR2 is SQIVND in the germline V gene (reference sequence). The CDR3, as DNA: TGTGCCAGTAGTACAGGACGGATCTCTAATGAAAAACTGTTTTTT. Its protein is CASSTGRISNEKLFF.

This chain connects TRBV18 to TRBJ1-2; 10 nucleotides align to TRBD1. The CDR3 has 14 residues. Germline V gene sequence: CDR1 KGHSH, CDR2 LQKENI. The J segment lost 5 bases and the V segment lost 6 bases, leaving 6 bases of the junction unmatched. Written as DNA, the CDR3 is TGTGCCAGCTCGCCAGGGACAGGGGATTATGGCTACACCTTC. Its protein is CASSPGTGDYGYTF.

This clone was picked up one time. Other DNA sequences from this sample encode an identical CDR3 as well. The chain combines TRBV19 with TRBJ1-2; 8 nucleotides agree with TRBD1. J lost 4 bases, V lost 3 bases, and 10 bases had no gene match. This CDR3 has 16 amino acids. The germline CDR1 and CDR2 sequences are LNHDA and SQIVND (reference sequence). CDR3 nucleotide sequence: TGTGCCAGTAGTATCATTTCGGCGGGACAGGCCTATGGCTACACCTTC. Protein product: CASSIISAGQAYGYTF. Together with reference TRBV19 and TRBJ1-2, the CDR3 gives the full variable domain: DGGITQSPKYLFRKEGQNVTLSCEQNLNHDAMYWYRQDPGQGLRLIYYSQIVNDFQKGDIAEGYSVSREKKESFPLTVTSAQKNPTAFYLCASSIISAGQAYGYTFGSGTRLTVV.

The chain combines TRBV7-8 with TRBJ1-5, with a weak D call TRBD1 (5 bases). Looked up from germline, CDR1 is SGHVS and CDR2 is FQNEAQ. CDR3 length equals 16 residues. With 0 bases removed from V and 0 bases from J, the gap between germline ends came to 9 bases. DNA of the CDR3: TGTGCCAGCAGCTTAGCGGGACTCTCTAGCAATCAGCCCCAGCATTTT. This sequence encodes CASSLAGLSSNQPQHF.

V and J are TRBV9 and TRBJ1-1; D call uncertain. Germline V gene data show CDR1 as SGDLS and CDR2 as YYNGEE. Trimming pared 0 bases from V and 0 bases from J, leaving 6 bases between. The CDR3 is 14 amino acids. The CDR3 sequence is CASSVDQVNTEAFF. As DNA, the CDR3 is TGTGCCAGCAGCGTAGATCAGGTGAACACTGAAGCTTTCTTT.

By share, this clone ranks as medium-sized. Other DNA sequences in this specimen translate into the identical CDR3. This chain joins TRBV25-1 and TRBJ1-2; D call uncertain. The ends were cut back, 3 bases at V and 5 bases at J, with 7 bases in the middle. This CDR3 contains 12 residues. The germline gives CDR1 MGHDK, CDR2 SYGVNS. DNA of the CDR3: TGTGCCAGCAGTGACAGCAGATATGGCTACACCTTC. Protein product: CASSDSRYGYTF.

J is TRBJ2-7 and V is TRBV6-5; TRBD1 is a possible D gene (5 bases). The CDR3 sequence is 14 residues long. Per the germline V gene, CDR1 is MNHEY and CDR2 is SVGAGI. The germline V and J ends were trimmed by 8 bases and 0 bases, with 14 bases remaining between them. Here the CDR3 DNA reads TGTGCCAGCTCAGGGTCACTCGCCTCCTACGAGCAGTACTTC. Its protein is CASSGSLASYEQYF.

The CDR3 is CASSTKRFYTKETQYF. The CDR3 nucleotides read TGTGCCAGTAGTACGAAGCGGTTCTACACAAAAGAGACCCAGTACTTC. The chain links TRBV19 to TRBJ2-5; weak D call: TRBD2 (5 bases). Germline lookup yields CDR1 LNHDA and CDR2 SQIVND (reference sequence). The CDR3 has 16 residues. V gave up 4 bases and J gave up 3 bases, with 18 bases separating them.

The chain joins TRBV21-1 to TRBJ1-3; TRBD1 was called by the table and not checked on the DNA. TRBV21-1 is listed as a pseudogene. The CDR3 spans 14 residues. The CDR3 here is CAMGPLDRRNTIYF. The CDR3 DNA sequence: TGTGCCATGGGGCCCCTAGATAGGCGAAACACCATATATTTT.

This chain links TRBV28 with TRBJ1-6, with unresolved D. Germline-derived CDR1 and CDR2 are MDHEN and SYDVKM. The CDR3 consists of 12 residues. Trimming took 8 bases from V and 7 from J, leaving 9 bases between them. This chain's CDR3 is CASCTTNSPLHF. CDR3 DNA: TGTGCCAGCTGCACGACCAATTCACCCCTCCACTTT.

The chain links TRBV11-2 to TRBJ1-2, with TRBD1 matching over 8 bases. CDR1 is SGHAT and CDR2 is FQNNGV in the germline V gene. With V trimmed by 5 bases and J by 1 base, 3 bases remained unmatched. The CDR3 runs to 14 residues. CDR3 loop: CASSPGQGNYGYTF. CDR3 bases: TGTGCCAGCAGCCCTGGACAGGGTAACTATGGCTACACCTTC.

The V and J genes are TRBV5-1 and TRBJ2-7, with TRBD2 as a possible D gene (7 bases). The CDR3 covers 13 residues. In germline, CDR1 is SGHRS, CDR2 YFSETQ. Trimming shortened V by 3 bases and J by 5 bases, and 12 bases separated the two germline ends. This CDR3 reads CASSSAGADEQYF. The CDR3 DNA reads TGCGCCAGCAGCTCTGCGGGGGCCGACGAGCAGTACTTC.

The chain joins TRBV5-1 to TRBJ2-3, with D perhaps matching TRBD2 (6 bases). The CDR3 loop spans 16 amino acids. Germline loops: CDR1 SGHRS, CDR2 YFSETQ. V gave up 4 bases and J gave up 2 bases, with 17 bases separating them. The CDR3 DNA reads TGCGCCAGCAGCAGAACCGGGACTCGAAACACAGATACGCAGTATTTT. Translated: CASSRTGTRNTDTQYF.

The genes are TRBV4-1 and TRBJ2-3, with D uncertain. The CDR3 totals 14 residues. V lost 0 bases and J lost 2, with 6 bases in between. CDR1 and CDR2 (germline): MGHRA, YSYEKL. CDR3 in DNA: TGCGCCAGCAGCCAAGATCGGGCCACAGATACGCAGTATTTT. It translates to CASSQDRATDTQYF.

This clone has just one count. CDR3 sequence: CASSAYGTENTEAFF. CDR3 nucleotides: TGTGCCAGCAGTGCGTACGGGACGGAGAACACTGAAGCTTTCTTT. This chain connects TRBV2 to TRBJ1-1; TRBD1 might be the D (5 bases). V was shortened by 4 bases and J by 1 base, with 13 bases between the two germline ends. CDR3 size: 15 residues. Germline V gene lookup returns CDR1 SNHLY and CDR2 FYNNEI.

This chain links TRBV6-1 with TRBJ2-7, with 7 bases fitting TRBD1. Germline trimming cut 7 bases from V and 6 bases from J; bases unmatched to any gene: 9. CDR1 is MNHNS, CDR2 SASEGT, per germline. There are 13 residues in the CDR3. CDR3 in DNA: TGTGCCAGCACCCACAGGGGATTCGGCGAGCAGTACTTC. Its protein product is CASTHRGFGEQYF.

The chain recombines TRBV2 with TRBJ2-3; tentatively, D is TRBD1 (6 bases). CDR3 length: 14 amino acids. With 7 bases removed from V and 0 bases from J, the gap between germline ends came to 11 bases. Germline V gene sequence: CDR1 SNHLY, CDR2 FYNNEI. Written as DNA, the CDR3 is TGTGCCAGCAAAAACAGGGCTAGCACAGATACGCAGTATTTT. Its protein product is CASKNRASTDTQYF.

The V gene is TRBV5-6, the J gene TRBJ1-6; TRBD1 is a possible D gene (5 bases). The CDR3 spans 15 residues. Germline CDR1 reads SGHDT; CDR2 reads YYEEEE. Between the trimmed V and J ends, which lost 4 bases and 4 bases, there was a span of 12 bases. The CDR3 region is CASSPRGIYNSPLHF. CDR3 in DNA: TGTGCCAGCAGCCCCCGGGGGATATATAATTCACCCCTCCACTTT.

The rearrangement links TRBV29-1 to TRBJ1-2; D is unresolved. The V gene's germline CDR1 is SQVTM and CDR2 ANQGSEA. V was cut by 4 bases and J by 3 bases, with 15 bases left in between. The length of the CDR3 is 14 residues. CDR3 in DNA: TGCAGCGTTGGACGGCCTTTGGAGGACTATGGCTACACCTTC. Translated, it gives CSVGRPLEDYGYTF.